Below, one TCR beta chain is given with its context. This sample was taken from a study of control samples from healthy donors and cancer patients. V shed 6 bases and J shed 4 bases, with 14 bases lying between them. There are 14 residues in the CDR3. Germline loops: CDR1 MNHEY, CDR2 SMNVEV (reference sequence). Assay used: immunoSEQ multiplex PCR; TCRdb lists only in-frame clones, some missing. Counted here are 150,000 to 200,000 clones, approximately 95% occurring once; the ten biggest clones make up almost 1.5%. V is TRBV27 and J is TRBJ2-3, with D perhaps given as TRBD1 or TRBD2 (5 bases each). The clonotype comes from a man aged 18 to 30 in good health. Sequencing used blood. Here the CDR3 reads CASRRGLWADTQYF. The CDR3 DNA reads as TGTGCCAGCAGGAGGGGTTTATGGGCAGATACGCAGTATTTT.